The clone carrying this T cell receptor beta chain was seen at least ten times. Antigen: not known. These data are taken from a study of CD8+CD57+ T cells in acquired aplastic anemia. Study-wide results and limits: Comparison of patients with controls identified 25 to 30 shared CD8+ CDR3 sequences. In CD8+ cells, Simpson's diversity showed no significant difference between patients and controls.

Profiling that covered TCR beta VDJ and CDR3 relied on genomic DNA as its template. MiXCR, run by TCRdb on the reads, gives a single entry per CDR3 protein. The sample holds some 150,000 distinct CDR3 sequences, less than 45% seen once. Deletions cut 5 bases from V and 1 base from J, with 5 bases between. The CDR3 runs 11 residues. Germline V lookup: CDR1 DFQATT, CDR2 SNEGSKA (reference sequence). J is TRBJ1-1 and V is TRBV20-1; D is unclear. This TCR was recovered from a human donor in good health, serving as a control. Sequenced material: sorted CD4+, CD8+, or CD8+CD57+ T cells (not recorded which) from PBMCs. CDR3 in amino acids: CSASRNTEAFF. In nucleotides, the CDR3 is TGCAGTGCTTCAAGGAACACTGAAGCTTTCTTT.